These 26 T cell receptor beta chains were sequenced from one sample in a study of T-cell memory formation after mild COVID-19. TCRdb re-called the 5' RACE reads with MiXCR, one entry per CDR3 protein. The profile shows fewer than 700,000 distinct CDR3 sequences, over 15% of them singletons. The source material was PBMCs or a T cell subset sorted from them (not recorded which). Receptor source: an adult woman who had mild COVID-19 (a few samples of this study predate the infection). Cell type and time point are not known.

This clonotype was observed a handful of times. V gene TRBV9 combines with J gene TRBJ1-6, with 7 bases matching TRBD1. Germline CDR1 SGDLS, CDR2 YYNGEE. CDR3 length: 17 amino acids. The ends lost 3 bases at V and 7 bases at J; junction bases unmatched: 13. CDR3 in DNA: TGTGCCAGCAGCGCACTTCAGGTGGGGACAGAAAATTCACCCCTCCACTTT. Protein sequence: CASSALQVGTENSPLHF.

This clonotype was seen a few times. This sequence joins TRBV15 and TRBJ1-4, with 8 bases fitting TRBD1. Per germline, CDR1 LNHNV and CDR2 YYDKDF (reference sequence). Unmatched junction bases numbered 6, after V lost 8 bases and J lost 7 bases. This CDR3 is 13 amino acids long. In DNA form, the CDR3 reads TGTGCCACCCTGACAGGGGCGCGTGAAAAACTGTTTTTT. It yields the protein CATLTGAREKLFF.

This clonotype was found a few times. The CDR3, as DNA: TGTGCCTCGGCGGGCACTGAAGCTTTCTTT. Its protein is CASAGTEAFF. The chain uses TRBV7-9 and TRBJ1-1; D unresolved. The V gene lost 11 bases and the J gene lost 4 bases, with 8 bases spanning the gap. There are 10 residues in the CDR3. The V gene's germline CDR1 is SEHNR and CDR2 FQNEAQ (reference sequence).

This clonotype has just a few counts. The CDR3 DNA follows: TGTGCCAGCAGCTTAAGCACAGGGTTAGTCGAGCAGTTCTTC. Protein sequence: CASSLSTGLVEQFF. The chain carries TRBV5-6 and TRBJ2-1; D is possibly TRBD1 (6 bases). The CDR3 is made up of 14 amino acids. Trimming stripped 2 bases from V and 10 bases from J, with 16 bases between. Germline V CDR1 and CDR2: SGHDT, YYEEEE.

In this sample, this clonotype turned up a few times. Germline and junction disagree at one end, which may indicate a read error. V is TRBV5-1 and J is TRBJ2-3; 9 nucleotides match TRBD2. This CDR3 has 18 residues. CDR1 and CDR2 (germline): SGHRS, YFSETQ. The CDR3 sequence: CTSSFTAGGTRSTDTQYF. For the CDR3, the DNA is TGCACCAGCAGCTTTACAGCGGGAGGAACCAGGAGCACAGATACGCAGTATTTT. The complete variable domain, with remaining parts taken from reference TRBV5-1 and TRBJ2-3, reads KAGVTQTPRYLIKTRGQQVTLSCSPISGHRSVSWYQQTPGQGLQFLFEYFSETQRNKGNFPGRFSGRQFSNSRSEMNVSTLELGDSALYLCTSSFTAGGTRSTDTQYFGPGTRLTVL.

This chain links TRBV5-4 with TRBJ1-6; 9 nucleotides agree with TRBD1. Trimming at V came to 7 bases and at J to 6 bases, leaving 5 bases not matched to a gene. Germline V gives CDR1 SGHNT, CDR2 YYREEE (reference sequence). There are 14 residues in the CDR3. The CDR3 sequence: CASGTGWSNSPLHF. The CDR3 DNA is TGTGCCAGCGGGACAGGGTGGTCTAATTCACCCCTCCACTTT. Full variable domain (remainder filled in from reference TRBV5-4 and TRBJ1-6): ETGVTQSPTHLIKTRGQQVTLRCSSQSGHNTVSWYQQALGQGPQFIFQYYREEENGRGNFPPRFSGLQFPNYSSELNVNALELDDSALYLCASGTGWSNSPLHFGNGTRLTVT.

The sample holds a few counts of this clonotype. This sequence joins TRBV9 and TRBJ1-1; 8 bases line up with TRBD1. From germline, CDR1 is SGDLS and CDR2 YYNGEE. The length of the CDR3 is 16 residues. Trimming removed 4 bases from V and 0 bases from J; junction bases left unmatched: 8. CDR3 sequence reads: CASSPRTGLMNTEAFF. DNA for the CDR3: TGTGCCAGCAGCCCCAGGACAGGGCTAATGAACACTGAAGCTTTCTTT.

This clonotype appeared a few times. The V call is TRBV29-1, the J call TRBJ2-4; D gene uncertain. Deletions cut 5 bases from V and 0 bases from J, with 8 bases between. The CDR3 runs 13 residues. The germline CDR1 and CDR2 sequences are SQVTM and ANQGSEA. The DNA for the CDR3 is TGCAGCGTTAGGACGTTAGCCAAAAACATTCAGTACTTC. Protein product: CSVRTLAKNIQYF.

CDR3 in amino acids: CASSQDGSRYYEQYF. CDR3 DNA: TGTGCCAGCAGCCAAGATGGAAGCCGATACTACGAGCAGTACTTC. The rearrangement uses TRBV3-1 and TRBJ2-7, with D hard to call. Looked up from germline, CDR1 is LGHDT and CDR2 is YNNKEL (reference sequence). Trimming stripped 0 bases from V and 3 bases from J, with 12 bases between. CDR3 size: 15 residues.

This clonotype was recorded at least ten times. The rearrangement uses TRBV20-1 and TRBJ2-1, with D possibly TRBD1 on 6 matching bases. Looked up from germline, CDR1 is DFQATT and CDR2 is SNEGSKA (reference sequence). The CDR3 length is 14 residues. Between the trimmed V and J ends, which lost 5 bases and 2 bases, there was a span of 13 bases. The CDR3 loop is CSARRSGAYNEQFF. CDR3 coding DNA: TGCAGTGCTCGGAGGTCAGGGGCCTACAATGAGCAGTTCTTC.

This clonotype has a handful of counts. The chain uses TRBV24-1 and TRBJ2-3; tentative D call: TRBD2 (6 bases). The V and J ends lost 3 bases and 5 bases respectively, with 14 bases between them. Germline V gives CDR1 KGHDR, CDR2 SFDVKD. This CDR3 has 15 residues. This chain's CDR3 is CATSDRTGSQDTQYF. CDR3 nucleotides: TGTGCCACCAGTGATCGGACCGGGAGCCAAGATACGCAGTATTTT.

CDR3 residues: CSAFPSGGKKNIQYF. The CDR3 bases are TGCAGTGCTTTCCCTAGCGGGGGTAAAAAAAACATTCAGTACTTC. The V call is TRBV20-1, the J call TRBJ2-4; 10 bases fit TRBD2. The junction had 8 bases not matched to a gene; V was cut back by 5 bases and J by 4 bases. This CDR3 contains 15 residues. The germline CDR1 and CDR2 sequences are DFQATT and SNEGSKA (reference sequence).

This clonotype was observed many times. CDR3 sequence reads: CASSLGQGDQPQHF. DNA for the CDR3: TGCGCCAGCAGCTTGGGGCAGGGAGATCAGCCCCAGCATTTT. The chain recombines TRBV5-1 with TRBJ1-5; a weak D match, TRBD1 (5 bases). The CDR3 runs 14 residues. Trimming pared 0 bases from V and 5 bases from J, leaving 9 bases between. Germline CDR1 reads SGHRS; CDR2 reads YFSETQ.

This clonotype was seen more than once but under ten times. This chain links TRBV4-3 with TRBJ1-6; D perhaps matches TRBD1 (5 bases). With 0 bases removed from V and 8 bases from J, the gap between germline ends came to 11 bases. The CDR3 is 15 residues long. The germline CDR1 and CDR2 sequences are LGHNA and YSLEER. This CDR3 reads CASSQDAGIDSPLHF. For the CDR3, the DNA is TGCGCCAGCAGCCAAGACGCAGGGATAGATTCACCCCTCCACTTT.

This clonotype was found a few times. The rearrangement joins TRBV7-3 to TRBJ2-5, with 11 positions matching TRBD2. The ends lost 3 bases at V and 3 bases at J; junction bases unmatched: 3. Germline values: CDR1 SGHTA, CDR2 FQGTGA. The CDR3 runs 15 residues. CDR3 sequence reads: CASSFSGGDKETQYF. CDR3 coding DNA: TGTGCCAGCAGCTTTAGCGGGGGGGACAAAGAGACCCAGTACTTC. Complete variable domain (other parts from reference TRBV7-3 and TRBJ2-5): GAGVSQTPSNKVTEKGKYVELRCDPISGHTALYWYRQSLGQGPEFLIYFQGTGAADDSGLPNDRFFAVRPEGSVSTLKIQRTERGDSAVYLCASSFSGGDKETQYFGPGTRLLVL.

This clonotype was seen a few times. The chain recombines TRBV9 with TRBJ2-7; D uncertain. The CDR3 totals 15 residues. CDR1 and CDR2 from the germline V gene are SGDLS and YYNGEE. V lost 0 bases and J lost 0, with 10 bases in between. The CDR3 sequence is CASSVAPRSSYEQYF. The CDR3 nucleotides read TGTGCCAGCAGCGTAGCTCCGAGGAGCTCCTACGAGCAGTACTTC.

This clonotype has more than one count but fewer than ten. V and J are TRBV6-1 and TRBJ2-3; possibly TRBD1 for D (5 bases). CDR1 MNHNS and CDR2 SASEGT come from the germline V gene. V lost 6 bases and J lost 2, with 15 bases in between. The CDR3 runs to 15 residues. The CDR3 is CASSVTAILTDTQYF. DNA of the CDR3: TGTGCCAGCAGCGTGACAGCCATTCTCACAGATACGCAGTATTTT.

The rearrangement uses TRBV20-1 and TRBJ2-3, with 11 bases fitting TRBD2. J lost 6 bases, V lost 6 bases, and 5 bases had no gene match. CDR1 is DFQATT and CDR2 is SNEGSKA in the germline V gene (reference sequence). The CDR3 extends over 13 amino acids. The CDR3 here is CSAPASGRDTQYF. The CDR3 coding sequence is TGCAGTGCCCCGGCTAGCGGGAGGGATACGCAGTATTTT.

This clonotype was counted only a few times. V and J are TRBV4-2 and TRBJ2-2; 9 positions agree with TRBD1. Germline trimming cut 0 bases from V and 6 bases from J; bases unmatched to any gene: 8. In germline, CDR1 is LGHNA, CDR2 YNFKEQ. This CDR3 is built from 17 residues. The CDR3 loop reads CASSQDGGTGKAGELFF. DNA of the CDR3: TGTGCCAGCAGCCAAGATGGAGGGACAGGGAAGGCCGGGGAGCTGTTTTTT.

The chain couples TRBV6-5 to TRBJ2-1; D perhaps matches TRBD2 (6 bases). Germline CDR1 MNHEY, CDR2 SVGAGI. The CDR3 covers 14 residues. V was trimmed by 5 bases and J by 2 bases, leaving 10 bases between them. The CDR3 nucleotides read TGTGCCAGCAGTATAGCGGAGACCTACAATGAGCAGTTCTTC. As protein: CASSIAETYNEQFF.

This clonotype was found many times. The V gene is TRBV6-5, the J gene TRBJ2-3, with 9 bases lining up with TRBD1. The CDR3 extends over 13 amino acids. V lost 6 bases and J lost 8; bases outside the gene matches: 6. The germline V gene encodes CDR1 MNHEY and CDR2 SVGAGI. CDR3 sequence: CASRQQGAATQYF. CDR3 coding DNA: TGTGCCAGCAGACAACAGGGGGCAGCTACGCAGTATTTT.

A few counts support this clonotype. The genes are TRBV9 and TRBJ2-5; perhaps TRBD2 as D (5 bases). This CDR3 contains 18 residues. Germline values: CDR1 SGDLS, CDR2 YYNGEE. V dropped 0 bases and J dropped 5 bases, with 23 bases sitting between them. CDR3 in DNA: TGTGCCAGCAGCGTAGGGAACTGGACTTTGCACTCGAGGGAGACCCAGTACTTC. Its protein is CASSVGNWTLHSRETQYF.

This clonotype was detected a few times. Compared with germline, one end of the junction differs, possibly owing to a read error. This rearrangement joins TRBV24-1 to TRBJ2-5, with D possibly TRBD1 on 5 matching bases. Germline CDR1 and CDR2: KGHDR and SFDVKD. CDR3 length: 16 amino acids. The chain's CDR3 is CATSALGPLGQETQYF. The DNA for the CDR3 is TGTGCCACCAGTGCTTTGGGGCCCTTGGGGCAAGAGACCCAGTACTTC.

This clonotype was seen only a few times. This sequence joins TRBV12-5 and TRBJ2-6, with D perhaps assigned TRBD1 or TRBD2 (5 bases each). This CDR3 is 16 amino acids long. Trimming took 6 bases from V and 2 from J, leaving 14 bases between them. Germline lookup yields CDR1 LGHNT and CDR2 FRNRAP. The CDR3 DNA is TGTGCTAGTGGGCAGGGCCAGGGACCTGGGGCCAACGTCCTGACTTTC. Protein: CASGQGQGPGANVLTF. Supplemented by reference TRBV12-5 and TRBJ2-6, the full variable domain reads DARVTQTPRHKVTEMGQEVTMRCQPILGHNTVFWYRQTMMQGLELLAYFRNRAPLDDSGMPKDRFSAEMPDATLATLKIQPSEPRDSAVYFCASGQGQGPGANVLTFGAGSRLTVL.

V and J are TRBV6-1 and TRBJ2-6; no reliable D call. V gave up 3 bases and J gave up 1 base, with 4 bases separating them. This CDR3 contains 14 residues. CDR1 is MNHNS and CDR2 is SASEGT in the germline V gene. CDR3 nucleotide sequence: TGTGCCAGCAGTGAGGGGTCTGGGGCCAACGTCCTGACTTTC. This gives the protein CASSEGSGANVLTF.

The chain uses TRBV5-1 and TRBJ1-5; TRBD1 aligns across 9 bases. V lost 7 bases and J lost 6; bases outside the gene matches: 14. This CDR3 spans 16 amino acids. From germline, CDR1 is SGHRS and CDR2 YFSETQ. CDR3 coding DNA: TGCGCCAGCGGTCTCCTAGGACAGGGGTCGTTTCAGCCCCAGCATTTT. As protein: CASGLLGQGSFQPQHF.